A selection of T cell receptor beta chains follows, all from one sample in a study of PD-1 blockade in classical Hodgkin lymphoma. Sequenced by immunoSEQ multiplex PCR; TCRdb stores in-frame clones only, minus some. The sample holds about 30,000 clones, roughly two thirds seen once. Here the sequenced sample was peripheral blood mononuclear cells (PBMCs), taken before the second cycle of nivolumab. Receptors were obtained from a human donor with classical Hodgkin lymphoma. Both conserved end residues are part of each CDR3. Fields, in order: D gene, clone size, J gene, V gene, CDR3 DNA, CDR3 protein. The D gene is left open where the match is weak. Not every row has a clone size; where given, it reads once, few, many or a size class.

D: TRBD1
size: NA
J: TRBJ1-6
V: TRBV6-5
DNA: TGTGCCAGCAGTTATAATGCCGACAGGGAGTCACCCCTCCACTTT
CDR3: CASSYNADRESPLHF

D: NA
size: NA
J: TRBJ1-2
V: TRBV10-2
DNA: TGCGCCAGCAGTCCGGGACCGGGCTATGGCTACACCTTC
CDR3: CASSPGPGYGYTF

D: NA
size: few
J: TRBJ1-2
V: TRBV5-6
DNA: TGTGCCAGCAGCTTCTGGACGAACTATGGCTACACCTTC
CDR3: CASSFWTNYGYTF

D: NA
size: NA
J: TRBJ2-5
V: TRBV7-2
DNA: TGTGCCAGCAGCTTAGCGAGGGGTCAAGAGACCCAGTACTTC
CDR3: CASSLARGQETQYF

D: TRBD1
size: few
J: TRBJ1-2
V: TRBV19
DNA: TGTGCCAGTAGCGAGCAGGGGGCTGGCTATGGCTACACCTTC
CDR3: CASSEQGAGYGYTF

D: NA
size: NA
J: TRBJ1-6
V: TRBV18
DNA: TGTGCCAGCTCACTAGCTCTTAATTCACCCCTCCACTTT
CDR3: CASSLALNSPLHF

D: NA
size: NA
J: TRBJ2-3
V: TRBV9
DNA: TGTGCCAGCAGCGTAGAAGTAGGGTATGGGACAGATACGCAGTATTTT
CDR3: CASSVEVGYGTDTQYF

D: NA
size: few
J: TRBJ2-5
V: TRBV6-1
DNA: TGTGCCAGCAGTGTCGGTCAAGAGACCCAGTACTTC
CDR3: CASSVGQETQYF

D: TRBD2
size: NA
J: TRBJ2-7
V: TRBV6-1
DNA: TGTGCCAGCAGTGCGCACCCGGGACTATTCTACGAGCAGTACTTC
CDR3: CASSAHPGLFYEQYF

D: NA
size: few
J: TRBJ1-3
V: TRBV30
DNA: TGTGCCTGGAGGAGGGGAGGTCCAGGAAACACCATATATTTT
CDR3: CAWRRGGPGNTIYF

D: NA
size: NA
J: TRBJ1-4
V: TRBV30
DNA: TGTGCCTGGAGTGTCCTTCCAACTAATGAAAAACTGTTTTTT
CDR3: CAWSVLPTNEKLFF

D: NA
size: NA
J: TRBJ1-5
V: TRBV5-5
DNA: TGTGCCAGCAGCTTGGTGGACCGGAGCAATCAGCCCCAGCATTTT
CDR3: CASSLVDRSNQPQHF

D: NA
size: NA
J: TRBJ2-5
V: TRBV29-1
DNA: TGCAGCGTTGAAGATTATGGGGAAAGGGCCCAGTACTTC
CDR3: CSVEDYGERAQYF